This TCR beta chain was documented in a study of shared clonotypes between healthy human individuals. Replicate sorted-subset PCRs were loaded with approximately 190 ng DNA, approximately 31,000 T cell genomes. The protocol was immunoSEQ multiplex PCR, while the TCRdb copy is restricted to in-frame clones and leaves out a portion. The sample lists 2 million to 2.5 million clones; around 95% were seen once. This clonotype was obtained from a man younger than 30 in good health. Sample: naive CD4+ T cells sorted from blood. Subset: CD45RA+ positively selected.

The CDR3 region is CASSEPAQGVGGYTF. The CDR3 nucleotides read TGTGCCAGCAGTGAACCCGCACAGGGGGTAGGTGGCTACACCTTC. This chain uses TRBV6-1 with TRBJ1-2, with 8 positions matching TRBD1. Germline CDR1 reads MNHNS; CDR2 reads SASEGT. The CDR3 is made up of 15 amino acids. V trimming: 2 bases; J trimming: 7 bases; junction bases outside the gene matches: 9.